This T cell receptor beta chain was sequenced during a study of spatial heterogeneity in lung cancer. TCRdb re-derived calls from the 5' RACE reads in MiXCR, one entry per CDR3 protein. The sample lists around 48,000 distinct CDR3 sequences, 5.3% occurring once. Indicated time point: sample taken at primary tumor resection. Researchers sequenced whole RNA taken from tumor, nontumor lung or frozen PBMC without sorting. Trimming cost V 4 bases and J 6 bases; bases outside gene matches: 11. CDR3 length: 16 residues. This clonotype showed up many times. This TCR derives from a male donor with early-stage non-small cell lung cancer. The chain is built from TRBV12-3 or TRBV12-4 and TRBJ2-1; 8 bases agree with TRBD2. The starting material was PBMCs, obtained at surgery. The CDR3 spells CASSYGLAGPGNEQFF. CDR3 sequence (DNA): TGTGCCAGCAGTTATGGACTAGCCGGACCTGGCAATGAGCAGTTCTTC.